What follows is one TCR beta chain and its context. No antigen is known for it. This record belongs to a study of cytomegalovirus exposure and HLA in healthy donors. Among the donors, all were healthy bone marrow donors. This CDR3 is 15 amino acids long. The germline gives CDR1 SGHTA, CDR2 FQGNSA. V was pared by 7 bases and J by 0 bases, with 6 bases of the junction left unmatched. Vbeta (60) and Jbeta (13) primers were used in the PCR. Produced via immunoSEQ multiplex PCR; TCRdb's table is partial and in-frame only. Of over 85,000 clones detected, around 88% appear once; the ten largest clones hold around 2%. General study points: There were a few CMV-associated chains whose specificity for CMV antigens was confirmed in vitro. Accurate prediction of most subjects' HLA-A and HLA-B alleles from TCR beta sequences was reported. By HLA locus, TCR association rates varied in a later analysis, with DRB1 showing the most and HLA-C the fewest.

The sample taken for sequencing was PBMCs. The J gene is TRBJ2-1, the V gene TRBV7-2; 7 bases agree with TRBD2. This receptor was identified in a man between 35 and 55 years old in good health and CMV-seronegative. CDR3 protein: CASTTWGGSYNEQFF. For the CDR3, the DNA is TGTGCCAGCACCACCTGGGGGGGCTCCTACAATGAGCAGTTCTTC. Looking up the rest from reference TRBV7-2 and TRBJ2-1 gives the full variable domain: GAGVSQSPSNKVTEKGKDVELRCDPISGHTALYWYRQSLGQGLEFLIYFQGNSAPDKSGLPSDRFSAERTGGSVSTLTIQRTQQEDSAVYLCASTTWGGSYNEQFFGPGTRLTVL.